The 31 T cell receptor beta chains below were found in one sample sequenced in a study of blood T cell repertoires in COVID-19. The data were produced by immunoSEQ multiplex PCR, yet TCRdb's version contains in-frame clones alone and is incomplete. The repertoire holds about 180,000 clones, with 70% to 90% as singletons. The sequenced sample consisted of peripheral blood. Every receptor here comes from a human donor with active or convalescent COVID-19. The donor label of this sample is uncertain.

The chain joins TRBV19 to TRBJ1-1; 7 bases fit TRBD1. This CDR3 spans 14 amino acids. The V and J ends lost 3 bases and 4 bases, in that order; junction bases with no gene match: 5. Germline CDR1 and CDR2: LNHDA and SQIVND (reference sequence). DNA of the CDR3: TGTGCCAGTAGTATGGAGGGGGCTCCCACTGAAGCTTTCTTT. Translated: CASSMEGAPTEAFF. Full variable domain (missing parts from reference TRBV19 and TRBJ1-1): DGGITQSPKYLFRKEGQNVTLSCEQNLNHDAMYWYRQDPGQGLRLIYYSQIVNDFQKGDIAEGYSVSREKKESFPLTVTSAQKNPTAFYLCASSMEGAPTEAFFGQGTRLTVV.

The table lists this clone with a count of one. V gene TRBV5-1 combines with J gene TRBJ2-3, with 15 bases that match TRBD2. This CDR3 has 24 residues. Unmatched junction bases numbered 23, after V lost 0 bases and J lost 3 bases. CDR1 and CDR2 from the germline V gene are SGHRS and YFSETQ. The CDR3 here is CASSLGPGHLGLAGGPGRTDTQYF. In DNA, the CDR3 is TGCGCCAGCAGCTTGGGGCCAGGACACCTCGGACTAGCGGGAGGGCCAGGACGAACAGATACGCAGTATTTT.

DNA for the CDR3: TGCAGCGTTCGGGACGGGGGGCAGAAACTGTTTTTT. It translates to CSVRDGGQKLFF. V usage is TRBV29-1 and J usage is TRBJ1-4, with D maybe TRBD1 (6 bases). CDR1 is SQVTM, CDR2 ANQGSEA, per germline. This CDR3 is built from 12 residues. The V and J ends lost 5 bases and 11 bases respectively, with 15 bases between them.

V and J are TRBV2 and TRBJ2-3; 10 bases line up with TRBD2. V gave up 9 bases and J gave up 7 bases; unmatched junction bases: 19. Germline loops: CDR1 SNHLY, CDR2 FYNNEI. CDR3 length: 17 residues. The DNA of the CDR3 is TGTGCCAGGGCCACTAGCGGGGATGTGTGGCGAAAGCATACGCAGTATTTT. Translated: CARATSGDVWRKHTQYF.

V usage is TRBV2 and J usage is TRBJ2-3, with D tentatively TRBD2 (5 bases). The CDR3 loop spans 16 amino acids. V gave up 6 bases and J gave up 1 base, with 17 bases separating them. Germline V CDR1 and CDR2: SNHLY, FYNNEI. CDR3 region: CASRARTLAGTDTQYF. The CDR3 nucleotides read TGTGCCAGCAGGGCCAGGACTCTTGCGGGCACAGATACGCAGTATTTT.

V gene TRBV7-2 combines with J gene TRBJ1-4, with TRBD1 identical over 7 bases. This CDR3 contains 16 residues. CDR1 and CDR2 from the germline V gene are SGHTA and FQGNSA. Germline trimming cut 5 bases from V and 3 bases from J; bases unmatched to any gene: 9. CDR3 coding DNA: TGTGCCAGCAGCAAGCACAGGGGATGGGCTAATGAAAAACTGTTTTTT. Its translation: CASSKHRGWANEKLFF.

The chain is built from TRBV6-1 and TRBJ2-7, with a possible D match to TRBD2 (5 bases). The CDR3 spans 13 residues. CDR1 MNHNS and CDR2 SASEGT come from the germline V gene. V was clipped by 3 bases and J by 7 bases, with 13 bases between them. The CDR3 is CASSDKSRGEQYF. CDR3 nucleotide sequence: TGTGCCAGCAGTGATAAGTCCCGGGGAGAGCAGTACTTC.

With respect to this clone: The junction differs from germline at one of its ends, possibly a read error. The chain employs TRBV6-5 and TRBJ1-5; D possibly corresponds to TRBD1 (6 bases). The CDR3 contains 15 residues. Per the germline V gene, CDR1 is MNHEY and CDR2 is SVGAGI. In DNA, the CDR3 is TGTGCCAGCAGTGACTCGGGACACAGCAATCAGCCCCAGCATTTT. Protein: CASSDSGHSNQPQHF.

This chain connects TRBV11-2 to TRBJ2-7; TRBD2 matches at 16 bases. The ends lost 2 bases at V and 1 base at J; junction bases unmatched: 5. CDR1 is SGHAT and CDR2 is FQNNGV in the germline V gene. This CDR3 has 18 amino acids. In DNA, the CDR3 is TGTGCCAGCAGCTTAATGCGGGGACTAGCGGGAGGGTCCTACGAGCAGTACTTC. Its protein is CASSLMRGLAGGSYEQYF.

CDR3 in amino acids: CASSPPYTEAFF. The CDR3 DNA follows: TGTGCCAGCAGTCCCCCCTACACTGAAGCTTTCTTT. The chain couples TRBV28 to TRBJ1-1; the D is unclear. The CDR3 spans 12 residues. Germline V gives CDR1 MDHEN, CDR2 SYDVKM. Trimming shortened V by 5 bases and J by 3 bases, and 7 bases separated the two germline ends.

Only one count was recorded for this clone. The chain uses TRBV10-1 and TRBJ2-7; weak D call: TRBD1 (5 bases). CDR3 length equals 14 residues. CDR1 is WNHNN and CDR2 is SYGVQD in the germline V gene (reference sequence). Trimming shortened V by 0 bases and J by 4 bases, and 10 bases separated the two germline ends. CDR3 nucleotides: TGCGCCAGCAGTGAGTCTGGCAGGGCGTACGAGCAGTACTTC. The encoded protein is CASSESGRAYEQYF.

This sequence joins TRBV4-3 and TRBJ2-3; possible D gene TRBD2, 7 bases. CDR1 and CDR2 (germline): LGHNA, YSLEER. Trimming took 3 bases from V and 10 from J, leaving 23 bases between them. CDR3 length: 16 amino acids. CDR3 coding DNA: TGCGCCAGCAGCCAGGGTGTAGGGGGGGGTAGGTATTCGCAGTATTTT. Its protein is CASSQGVGGGRYSQYF.

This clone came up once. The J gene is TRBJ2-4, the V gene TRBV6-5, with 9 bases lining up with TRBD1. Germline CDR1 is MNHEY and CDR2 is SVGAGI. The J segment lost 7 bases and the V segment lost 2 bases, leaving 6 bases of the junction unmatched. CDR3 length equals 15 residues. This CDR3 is CASSYEGQGSNIQYF. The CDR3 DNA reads TGTGCCAGCAGTTACGAGGGACAGGGTTCGAACATTCAGTACTTC.

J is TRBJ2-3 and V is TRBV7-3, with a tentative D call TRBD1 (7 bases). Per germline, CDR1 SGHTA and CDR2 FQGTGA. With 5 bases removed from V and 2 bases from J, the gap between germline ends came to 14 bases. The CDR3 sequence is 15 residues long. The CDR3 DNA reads TGTGCCAGCAGCGTCCAGGGGGGCTTCACAGATACGCAGTATTTT. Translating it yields CASSVQGGFTDTQYF. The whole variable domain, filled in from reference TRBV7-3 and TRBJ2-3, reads GAGVSQTPSNKVTEKGKYVELRCDPISGHTALYWYRQSLGQGPEFLIYFQGTGAADDSGLPNDRFFAVRPEGSVSTLKIQRTERGDSAVYLCASSVQGGFTDTQYFGPGTRLTVL.

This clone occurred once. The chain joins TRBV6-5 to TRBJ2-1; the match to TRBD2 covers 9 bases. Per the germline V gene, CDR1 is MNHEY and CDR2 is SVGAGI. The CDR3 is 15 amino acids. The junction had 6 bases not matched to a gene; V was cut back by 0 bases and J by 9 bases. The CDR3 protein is CASSYSSGGWGEQFF. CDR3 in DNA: TGTGCCAGCAGTTACTCTAGCGGGGGTTGGGGTGAGCAGTTCTTC.

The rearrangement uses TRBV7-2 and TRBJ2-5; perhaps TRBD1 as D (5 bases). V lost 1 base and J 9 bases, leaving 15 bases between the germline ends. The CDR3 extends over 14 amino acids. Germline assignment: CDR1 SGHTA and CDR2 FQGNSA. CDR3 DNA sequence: TGTGCCAGCAGCTTAGGTAGAACAGGTCGGGCCCAGTACTTC. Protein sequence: CASSLGRTGRAQYF.

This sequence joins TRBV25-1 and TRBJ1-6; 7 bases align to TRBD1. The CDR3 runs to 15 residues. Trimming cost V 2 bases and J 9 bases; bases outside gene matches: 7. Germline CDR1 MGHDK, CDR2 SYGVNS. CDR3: CASSEVQTGSSPLHF. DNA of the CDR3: TGTGCCAGCAGTGAAGTCCAGACAGGGAGTTCACCCCTCCACTTT.

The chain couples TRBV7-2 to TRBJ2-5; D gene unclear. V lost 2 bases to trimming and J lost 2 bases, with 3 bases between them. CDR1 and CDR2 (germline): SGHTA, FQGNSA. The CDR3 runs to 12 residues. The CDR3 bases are TGTGCCAGCAGCTTATTACAAGAGACCCAGTACTTC. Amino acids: CASSLLQETQYF.

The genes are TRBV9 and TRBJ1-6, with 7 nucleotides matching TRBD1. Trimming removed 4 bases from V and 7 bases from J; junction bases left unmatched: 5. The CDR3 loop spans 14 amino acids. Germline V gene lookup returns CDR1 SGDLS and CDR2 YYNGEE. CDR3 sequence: CASSTGQSNSPLHF. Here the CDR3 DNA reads TGTGCCAGCAGCACGGGACAGAGCAATTCACCCCTCCACTTT. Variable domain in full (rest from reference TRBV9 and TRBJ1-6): DSGVTQTPKHLITATGQRVTLRCSPRSGDLSVYWYQQSLDQGLQFLIQYYNGEERAKGNILERFSAQQFPDLHSELNLSSLELGDSALYFCASSTGQSNSPLHFGNGTRLTVT.

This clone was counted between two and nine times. CDR3 residues: CAWRYRGSSYEQYF. The CDR3 nucleotides are TGTGCCTGGAGGTACAGGGGGAGCTCCTACGAGCAGTACTTC. The genes are TRBV30 and TRBJ2-7, with TRBD1 matching over 8 bases. Germline loops: CDR1 GTSNPN, CDR2 SVGIG (reference sequence). The length of the CDR3 is 14 residues. The ends lost 3 bases at V and 0 bases at J; junction bases unmatched: 4. Full variable domain (missing parts from reference TRBV30 and TRBJ2-7): SQTIHQWPATLVQPVGSPLSLECTVEGTSNPNLYWYRQAAGRGLQLLFYSVGIGQISSEVPQNLSASRPQDRQFILSSKKLLLSDSGFYLCAWRYRGSSYEQYFGPGTRLTVT.

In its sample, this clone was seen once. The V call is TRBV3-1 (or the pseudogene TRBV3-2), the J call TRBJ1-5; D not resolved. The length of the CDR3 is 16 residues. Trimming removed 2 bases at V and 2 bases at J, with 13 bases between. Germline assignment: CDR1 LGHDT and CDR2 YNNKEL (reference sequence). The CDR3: CASSQRSSLGNQPQHF. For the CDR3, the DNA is TGTGCCAGCAGCCAACGGTCTAGCCTAGGCAATCAGCCCCAGCATTTT.

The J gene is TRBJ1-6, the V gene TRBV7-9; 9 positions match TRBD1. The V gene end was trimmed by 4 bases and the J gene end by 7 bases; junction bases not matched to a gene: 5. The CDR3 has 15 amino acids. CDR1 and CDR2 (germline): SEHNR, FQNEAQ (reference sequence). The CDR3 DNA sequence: TGTGCCAGCAGCTCTACGGACAGGGGAAATTCACCCCTCCACTTT. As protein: CASSSTDRGNSPLHF.

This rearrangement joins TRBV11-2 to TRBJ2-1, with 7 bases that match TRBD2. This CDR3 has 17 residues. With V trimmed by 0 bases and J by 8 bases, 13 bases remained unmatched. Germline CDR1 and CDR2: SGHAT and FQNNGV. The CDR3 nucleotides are TGTGCCAGCAGCTTAGAGGTTCCGGGCGGGGCGGGGGATGAGCAGTTCTTC. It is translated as CASSLEVPGGAGDEQFF.

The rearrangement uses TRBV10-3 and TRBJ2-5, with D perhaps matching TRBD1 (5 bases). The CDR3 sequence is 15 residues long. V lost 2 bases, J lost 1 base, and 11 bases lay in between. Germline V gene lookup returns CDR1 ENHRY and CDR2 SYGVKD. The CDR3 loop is CAISEPQGGQETQYF. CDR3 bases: TGTGCCATCAGTGAGCCCCAGGGCGGCCAAGAGACCCAGTACTTC.

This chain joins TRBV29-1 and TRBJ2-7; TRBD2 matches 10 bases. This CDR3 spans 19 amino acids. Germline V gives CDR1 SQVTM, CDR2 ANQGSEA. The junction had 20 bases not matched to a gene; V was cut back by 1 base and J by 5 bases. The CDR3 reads CSVEVGPGHSSGRADEQYF. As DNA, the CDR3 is TGCAGCGTTGAAGTGGGCCCAGGGCATTCCAGCGGGAGGGCCGACGAGCAGTACTTC.

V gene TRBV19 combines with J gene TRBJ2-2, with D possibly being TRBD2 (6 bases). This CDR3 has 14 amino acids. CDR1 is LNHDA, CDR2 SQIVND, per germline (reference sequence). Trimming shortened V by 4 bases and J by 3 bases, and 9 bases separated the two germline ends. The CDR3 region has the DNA TGTGCCAGTAGTAGGGCGGGATACACCGGGGAGCTGTTTTTT. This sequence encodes CASSRAGYTGELFF.

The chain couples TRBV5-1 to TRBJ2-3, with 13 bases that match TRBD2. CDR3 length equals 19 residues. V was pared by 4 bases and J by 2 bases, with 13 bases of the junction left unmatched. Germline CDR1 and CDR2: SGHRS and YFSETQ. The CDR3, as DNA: TGCGCCAGCAGCCCTGGGAGGGGACTAGCGGGACCCGACACAGATACGCAGTATTTT. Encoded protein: CASSPGRGLAGPDTDTQYF.

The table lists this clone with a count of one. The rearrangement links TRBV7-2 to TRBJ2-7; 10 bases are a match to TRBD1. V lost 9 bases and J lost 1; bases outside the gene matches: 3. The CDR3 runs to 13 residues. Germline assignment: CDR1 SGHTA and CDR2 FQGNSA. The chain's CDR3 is CASGDRGSYEQYF. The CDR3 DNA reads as TGTGCCAGTGGGGACAGGGGATCCTACGAGCAGTACTTC.

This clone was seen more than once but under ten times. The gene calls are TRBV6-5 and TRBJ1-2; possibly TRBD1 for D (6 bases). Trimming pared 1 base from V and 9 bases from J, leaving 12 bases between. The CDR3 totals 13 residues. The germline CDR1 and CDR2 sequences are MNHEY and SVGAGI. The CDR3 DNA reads TGTGCCAGCAGTTACTGGAAAGGGGGTAGCTACACCTTC. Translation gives CASSYWKGGSYTF.

The CDR3: CASSLTGQEAFF. The CDR3 region has the DNA TGCGCCAGCAGCTTGACAGGCCAGGAAGCTTTCTTT. The chain joins TRBV5-1 to TRBJ1-1; D perhaps matches TRBD1 (5 bases). This CDR3 is built from 12 residues. From germline, CDR1 is SGHRS and CDR2 YFSETQ. The germline V and J ends were trimmed by 1 base and 8 bases, with 9 bases remaining between them.

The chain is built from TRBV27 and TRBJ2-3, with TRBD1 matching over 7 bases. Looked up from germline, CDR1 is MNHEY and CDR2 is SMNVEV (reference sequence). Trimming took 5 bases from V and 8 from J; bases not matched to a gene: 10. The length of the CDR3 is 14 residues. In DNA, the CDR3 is TGTGCCAGCAGTCTACAGGGGTCCCAGGGTACGCAGTATTTT. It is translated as CASSLQGSQGTQYF.